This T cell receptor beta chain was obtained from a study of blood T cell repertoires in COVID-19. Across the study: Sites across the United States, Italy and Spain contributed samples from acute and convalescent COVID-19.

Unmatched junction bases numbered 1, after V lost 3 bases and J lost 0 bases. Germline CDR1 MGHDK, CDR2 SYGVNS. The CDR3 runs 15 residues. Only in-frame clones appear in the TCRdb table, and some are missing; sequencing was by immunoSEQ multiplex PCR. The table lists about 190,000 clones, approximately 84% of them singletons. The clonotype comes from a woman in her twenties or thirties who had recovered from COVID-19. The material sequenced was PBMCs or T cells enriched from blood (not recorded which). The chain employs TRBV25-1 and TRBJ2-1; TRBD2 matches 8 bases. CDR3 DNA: TGTGCCAGCAGTGACAGCGGGAGCTCCTACAATGAGCAGTTCTTC. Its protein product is CASSDSGSSYNEQFF. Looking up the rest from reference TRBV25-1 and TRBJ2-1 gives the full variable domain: EADIYQTPRYLVIGTGKKITLECSQTMGHDKMYWYQQDPGMELHLIHYSYGVNSTEKGDLSSESTVSRIRTEHFPLTLESARPSHTSQYLCASSDSGSSYNEQFFGPGTRLTVL.